The clone carrying this T cell receptor beta chain turned up a few times. The record originates from a study of blood T cell repertoires in COVID-19. Germline V lookup: CDR1 MNHEY, CDR2 SVGAGI. This CDR3 contains 13 residues. The ends were cut back, 7 bases at V and 4 bases at J, with 13 bases in the middle. In the study's own analysis: By means of reference gene primer amplification, nucleated cell counts were estimated. The repertoire was sequenced with immunoSEQ multiplex PCR; TCRdb's copy has only in-frame clones and lacks some. Clone size and the V and J calls come from that table; the DNA yielded D and trimming. The sample includes about 90,000 clones, 86% of them seen just once.

Sequencing was performed on peripheral blood. The origin of this receptor is a man at least 80 years old with active or convalescent COVID-19. The rearrangement links TRBV6-5 to TRBJ1-1, with D tentatively TRBD1 (5 bases). In nucleotides, the CDR3 is TGTGCCAGCACGGCAGGGATCGGCACTGAAGCTTTCTTT. The encoded protein is CASTAGIGTEAFF.